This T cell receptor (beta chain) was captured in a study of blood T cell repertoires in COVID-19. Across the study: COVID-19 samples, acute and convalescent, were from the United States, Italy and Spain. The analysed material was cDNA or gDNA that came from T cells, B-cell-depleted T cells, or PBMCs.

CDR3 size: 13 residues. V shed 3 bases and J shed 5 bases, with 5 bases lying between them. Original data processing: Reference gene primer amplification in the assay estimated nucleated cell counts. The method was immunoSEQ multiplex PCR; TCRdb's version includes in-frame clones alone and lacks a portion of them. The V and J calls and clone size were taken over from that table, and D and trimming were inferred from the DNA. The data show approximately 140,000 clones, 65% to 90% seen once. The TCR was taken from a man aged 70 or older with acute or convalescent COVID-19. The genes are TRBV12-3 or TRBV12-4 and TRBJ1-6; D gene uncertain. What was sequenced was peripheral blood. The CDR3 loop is CASSFLNNSPLHF. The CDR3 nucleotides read TGTGCCAGCAGTTTCTTAAATAATTCACCCCTCCACTTT.